Each of the 8 T cell receptor beta chains below was sequenced from the same sample in a study of T cell changes during pregnancy in multiple sclerosis. Method: immunoSEQ multiplex PCR; TCRdb's copy keeps in-frame clones and lacks some. Seen here are approximately 57,000 clones, about 91% observed once, and the top ten hold around 3.5%. Material: peripheral blood, obtained after pregnancy. The receptors derive from a female donor in good health, enrolled as a control in a pregnancy study.

This clone occurred once. The genes are TRBV28 and TRBJ2-1, with TRBD1 identical over 9 bases. Trimming at V came to 5 bases and at J to 7 bases, leaving 6 bases not matched to a gene. The CDR3 consists of 14 residues. CDR1 is MDHEN and CDR2 is SYDVKM in the germline V gene. The CDR3 is CASSTGQGKNEQFF. Here the CDR3 DNA reads TGTGCCAGCAGTACCGGACAGGGGAAGAATGAGCAGTTCTTC.

This clone has only a few counts. The rearrangement uses TRBV4-3 and TRBJ2-1, with 12 positions matching TRBD2. J gave up 4 bases and V 2 bases, and 3 bases lay outside the gene matches. The V gene's germline CDR1 is LGHNA and CDR2 YSLEER. This CDR3 has 16 residues. In DNA, the CDR3 is TGCGCCAGCAGCCAATCTAGCGGGGGGGATTACAATGAGCAGTTCTTC. Protein product: CASSQSSGGDYNEQFF.

The chain has TRBV29-1 and TRBJ2-3, with TRBD2 as a possible D gene (6 bases). Germline CDR1 reads SQVTM; CDR2 reads ANQGSEA. CDR3 size: 16 residues. Trimming removed 4 bases at V and 3 bases at J, with 20 bases between. The CDR3: CSVVGGQAEGTDTQYF. Here the CDR3 DNA reads TGCAGCGTTGTGGGAGGTCAGGCTGAGGGGACAGATACGCAGTATTTT.

The chain employs TRBV7-3 and TRBJ1-1; 9 bases match TRBD1. The CDR3 extends over 14 amino acids. CDR1 and CDR2 from the germline V gene are SGHTA and FQGTGA. V trimming: 4 bases; J trimming: 5 bases; junction bases outside the gene matches: 5. CDR3 region: CASSSGTGRTEAFF. The CDR3 nucleotides read TGTGCCAGCAGCTCAGGGACAGGGCGAACTGAAGCTTTCTTT.

The V gene is TRBV5-1, the J gene TRBJ1-1; TRBD1 aligns across 7 bases. This CDR3 is 14 amino acids long. Germline trimming cut 2 bases from V and 4 bases from J; bases unmatched to any gene: 5. Looked up from germline, CDR1 is SGHRS and CDR2 is YFSETQ. This CDR3 reads CASSLVRQGTEAFF. In nucleotides, the CDR3 is TGCGCCAGCAGCTTAGTTCGACAGGGCACTGAAGCTTTCTTT.

The chain links TRBV5-1 to TRBJ2-3; 7 positions agree with TRBD1. CDR1 is SGHRS, CDR2 YFSETQ, per germline. The CDR3 is made up of 16 amino acids. Trimming removed 4 bases from V and 3 bases from J; junction bases left unmatched: 11. CDR3 protein: CASSPAYRGETDTQYF. The CDR3 DNA follows: TGCGCCAGCAGCCCGGCCTACAGGGGCGAGACAGATACGCAGTATTTT.

V is TRBV10-3 and J is TRBJ1-5, with D uncertain. In germline, CDR1 is ENHRY, CDR2 SYGVKD. The CDR3 is made up of 13 amino acids. V dropped 6 bases and J dropped 7 bases, with 13 bases sitting between them. CDR3 DNA sequence: TGTGCCATCAGCGACGGGGTAGGACAGCCCCAGCATTTT. This sequence encodes CAISDGVGQPQHF.

This clone has more than one count but fewer than ten. The rearrangement joins TRBV19 to TRBJ1-4, with 9 bases matching TRBD1. CDR3 length equals 14 residues. Trimming took 6 bases from V and 8 from J; bases not matched to a gene: 7. From germline, CDR1 is LNHDA and CDR2 SQIVND (reference sequence). The CDR3 DNA follows: TGTGCCAGTAGCGACAGGGGGGAGGGCGAAAAACTGTTTTTT. This translates into CASSDRGEGEKLFF. Filled out from reference TRBV19 and TRBJ1-4, the complete variable domain reads DGGITQSPKYLFRKEGQNVTLSCEQNLNHDAMYWYRQDPGQGLRLIYYSQIVNDFQKGDIAEGYSVSREKKESFPLTVTSAQKNPTAFYLCASSDRGEGEKLFFGSGTQLSVL.